A single count supports the clone carrying this TCR beta chain. The germline V and J ends were trimmed by 1 base and 0 bases, with 7 bases remaining between them. Germline V gene sequence: CDR1 SGHTA, CDR2 FQGNSA. The CDR3 length is 15 residues. This sample is part of a study of glioma-infiltrating T cells after dendritic cell vaccination. Study overall: Patients had newly diagnosed or recurrent glioblastoma and received dendritic cell vaccines.

As to time point: after dendritic cell vaccination, including at tumor progression/relapse. This table comes from immunoSEQ multiplex PCR, and its TCRdb copy is limited to in-frame clones, with some not included. There are roughly 100,000 clones in the sample; roughly four fifths occur only once, and around 7% lies in the top ten. The chain recombines TRBV7-2 with TRBJ1-3; perhaps TRBD1 as D (5 bases). The clonotype was recovered from a human donor with glioblastoma. The source was blood, collected after dendritic cell vaccination. CDR3 sequence reads: CASSLGGSSGNTIYF. The DNA of the CDR3 is TGTGCCAGCAGCTTAGGGGGCAGCTCTGGAAACACCATATATTTT.